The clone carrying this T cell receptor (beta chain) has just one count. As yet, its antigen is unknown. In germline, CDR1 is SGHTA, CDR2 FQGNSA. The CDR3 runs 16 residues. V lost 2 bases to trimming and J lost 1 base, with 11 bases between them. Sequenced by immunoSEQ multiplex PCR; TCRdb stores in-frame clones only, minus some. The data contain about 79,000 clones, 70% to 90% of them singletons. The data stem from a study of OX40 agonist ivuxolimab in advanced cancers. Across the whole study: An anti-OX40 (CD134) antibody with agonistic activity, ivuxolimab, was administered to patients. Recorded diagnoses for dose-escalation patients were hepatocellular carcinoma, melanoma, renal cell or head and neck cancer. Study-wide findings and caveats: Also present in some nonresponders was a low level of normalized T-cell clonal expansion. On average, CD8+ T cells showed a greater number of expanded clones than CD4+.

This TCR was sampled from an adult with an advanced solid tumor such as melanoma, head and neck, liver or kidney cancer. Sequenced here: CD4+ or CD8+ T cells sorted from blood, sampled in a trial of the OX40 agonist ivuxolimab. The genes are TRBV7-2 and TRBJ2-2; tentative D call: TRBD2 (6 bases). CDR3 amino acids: CASSLIGGVNTGELFF. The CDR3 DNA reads TGTGCCAGCAGCTTAATTGGCGGGGTGAACACCGGGGAGCTGTTTTTT.